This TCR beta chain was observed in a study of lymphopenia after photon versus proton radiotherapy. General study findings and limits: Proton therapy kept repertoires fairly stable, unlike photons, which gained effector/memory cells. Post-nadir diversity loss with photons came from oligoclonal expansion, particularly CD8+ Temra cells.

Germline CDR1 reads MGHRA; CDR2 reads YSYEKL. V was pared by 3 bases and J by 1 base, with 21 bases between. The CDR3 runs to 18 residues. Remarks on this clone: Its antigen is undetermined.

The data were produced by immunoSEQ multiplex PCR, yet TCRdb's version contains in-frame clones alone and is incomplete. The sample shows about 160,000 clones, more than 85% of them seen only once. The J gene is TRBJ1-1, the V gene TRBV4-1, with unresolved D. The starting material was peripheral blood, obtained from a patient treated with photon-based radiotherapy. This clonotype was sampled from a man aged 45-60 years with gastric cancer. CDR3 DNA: TGCGCCAGCAGCCATCTGTATATTACTACGGTTAGGAACACTGAAGCTTTCTTT. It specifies CASSHLYITTVRNTEAFF.